The 6 T cell receptor beta chains presented below share a single source sample, sequenced in a study of blood T cells in healthy people across ages. The second PCR ran about 7 to 12 cycles with a sample-barcoded 5' primer and J-beta primers. TCRdb re-called the 5' RACE reads with MiXCR, one entry per CDR3 protein. Of some 710,000 distinct CDR3 sequences in the sample, about 46% were seen once. Sequences were obtained from blood. The receptors here all came from an elderly man in good health.

The chain couples TRBV24-1 to TRBJ2-1; 12 nucleotides agree with TRBD2. V dropped 4 bases and J dropped 7; count of bases not matched to a gene: 4. Germline V CDR1 and CDR2: KGHDR, SFDVKD. This CDR3 has 15 amino acids. The CDR3 nucleotides read TGTGCCACCAGTGACCTCCTAGCGGGAGGGAATGAGCAGTTCTTC. The encoded protein is CATSDLLAGGNEQFF.

CDR3: CASTHITELYNEQFF. Written as DNA, the CDR3 is TGTGCCAGCACCCATATCACGGAGCTTTACAATGAGCAGTTCTTC. The V gene is TRBV2, the J gene TRBJ2-1; no reliable D call. The CDR3 covers 15 residues. Germline CDR1 reads SNHLY; CDR2 reads FYNNEI. The germline V and J ends were trimmed by 7 bases and 4 bases, with 17 bases remaining between them.

This clonotype was counted many times. A much larger clone lies one base from this, so it may be a read error. The genes are TRBV5-1 and TRBJ2-5; 9 nucleotides line up with TRBD2. The CDR3 spans 12 residues. The trim removed 4 bases at V and 13 bases at J, leaving 8 bases unmatched. Germline-derived CDR1 and CDR2 are SGHRS and YFSETQ. In DNA form, the CDR3 reads TGCGCCAGCAGCACCTTAGCGGGAGAGGCGTACTTC. As protein: CASSTLAGEAYF.

The J gene is TRBJ1-4, the V gene TRBV20-1; D perhaps matches TRBD1 (5 bases). The CDR3 consists of 12 residues. Germline V gene sequence: CDR1 DFQATT, CDR2 SNEGSKA (reference sequence). V lost 1 base and J lost 14, with 14 bases in between. CDR3 in DNA: TGCAGTGCTAGAGGGGGGACTAGTTTTCTGTTTTTT. It is translated as CSARGGTSFLFF.

The V call is TRBV5-1, the J call TRBJ2-7; perhaps TRBD1 as D (5 bases). The CDR3 totals 15 residues. Per germline, CDR1 SGHRS and CDR2 YFSETQ. V was trimmed by 3 bases and J by 0 bases, leaving 13 bases between them. The CDR3 bases are TGCGCCAGCAGCTACATCGACAGCTACTCCTACGAGCAGTACTTC. It codes for CASSYIDSYSYEQYF.

This clonotype was counted between two and nine times. The rearrangement uses TRBV24-1 and TRBJ2-1; D perhaps matches TRBD1 (5 bases). V was pared by 4 bases and J by 0 bases, with 9 bases between. This CDR3 comprises 15 residues. In germline, CDR1 is KGHDR, CDR2 SFDVKD. Written as DNA, the CDR3 is TGTGCCACCAGTGACCGACAGAGCTCCTACAATGAGCAGTTCTTC. Protein sequence: CATSDRQSSYNEQFF.